Shown below are 14 T cell receptor beta chains from a single sample sequenced in a study of T cell changes during pregnancy in multiple sclerosis. This table comes from immunoSEQ multiplex PCR, and its TCRdb copy is limited to in-frame clones, with some not included. The data contain more than 50,000 clones, 90% of them singletons. The sequences come from peripheral blood, collected in the first trimester of pregnancy. The source of these receptors is a female donor in good health, enrolled as a control in a pregnancy study.

The rearrangement links TRBV7-8 to TRBJ2-7; 9 bases agree with TRBD1. V shed 6 bases and J 1 base; nucleotides not matched to a gene: 10. Germline assignment: CDR1 SGHVS and CDR2 FQNEAQ. The CDR3 is 16 amino acids. CDR3 amino acids: CASSYSPGQGSYEQYF. In DNA form, the CDR3 reads TGTGCCAGCAGTTACTCCCCGGGACAGGGTTCCTACGAGCAGTACTTC.

The chain combines TRBV4-3 with TRBJ2-3; TRBD2 matches at 8 bases. V shed 0 bases and J 4 bases; nucleotides not matched to a gene: 3. The germline gives CDR1 LGHNA, CDR2 YSLEER. The CDR3 is 15 residues long. The CDR3 region is CASSQDRGGPDTQYF. The CDR3 coding sequence is TGCGCCAGCAGCCAAGATCGGGGGGGCCCAGATACGCAGTATTTT.

This clone was recorded once. This chain links TRBV11-3 with TRBJ1-3, with 7 bases aligning to TRBD1. CDR3 length: 14 amino acids. CDR1 and CDR2 from the germline V gene are SGHNT and YENEEA. Unmatched junction bases numbered 5, after V lost 4 bases and J lost 5 bases. The CDR3 here is CASSSGTARNTIYF. The CDR3, as DNA: TGTGCCAGCAGCTCCGGGACAGCCCGAAACACCATATATTTT.

The chain uses TRBV27 and TRBJ2-7; TRBD1 might be the D (5 bases). V lost 6 bases to trimming and J lost 2 bases, with 14 bases between them. Germline-derived CDR1 and CDR2 are MNHEY and SMNVEV (reference sequence). This CDR3 is 14 amino acids long. The CDR3 sequence is CASRGSGRAYEQYF. The CDR3 DNA sequence: TGTGCCAGCAGGGGCTCCGGCAGGGCCTACGAGCAGTACTTC.

This chain connects TRBV10-3 to TRBJ1-1; tentatively, D is TRBD1 (5 bases). CDR1 is ENHRY and CDR2 is SYGVKD in the germline V gene. The CDR3 contains 12 residues. V dropped 8 bases and J dropped 4 bases, with 11 bases sitting between them. The CDR3 sequence: CAIGSGGTEAFF. CDR3 nucleotides: TGTGCCATCGGTTCGGGGGGCACTGAAGCTTTCTTT.

This clone has only one observation. The gene calls are TRBV9 and TRBJ2-3, with a possible D match to TRBD1 (5 bases). V shed 0 bases and J shed 10 bases, with 12 bases lying between them. Germline CDR1 and CDR2: SGDLS and YYNGEE. The CDR3 totals 13 residues. The CDR3: CASSVEVGPSQYF. The CDR3 nucleotides are TGTGCCAGCAGCGTAGAGGTGGGGCCTTCGCAGTATTTT. Together with reference TRBV9 and TRBJ2-3, the CDR3 gives the full variable domain: DSGVTQTPKHLITATGQRVTLRCSPRSGDLSVYWYQQSLDQGLQFLIQYYNGEERAKGNILERFSAQQFPDLHSELNLSSLELGDSALYFCASSVEVGPSQYFGPGTRLTVL.

The chain has TRBV7-9 and TRBJ2-7; TRBD1 aligns across 7 bases. Germline values: CDR1 SEHNR, CDR2 FQNEAQ (reference sequence). The CDR3 consists of 14 residues. After removal of 5 bases from V and 2 bases from J, the junction contained 6 bases not matched to a gene. CDR3 region: CASSRRQGAYEQYF. The DNA for the CDR3 is TGTGCCAGCAGCCGGCGACAGGGAGCCTACGAGCAGTACTTC.

The CDR3 here is CASSYRQGYNEQFF. The DNA for the CDR3 is TGTGCCAGCAGTTATCGACAGGGCTACAATGAGCAGTTCTTC. V usage is TRBV6-5 and J usage is TRBJ2-1; 7 bases match TRBD1. V dropped 3 bases and J dropped 3; count of bases not matched to a gene: 2. The length of the CDR3 is 14 residues. Germline assignment: CDR1 MNHEY and CDR2 SVGAGI.

The rearrangement joins TRBV7-9 to TRBJ1-2; tentative D call: TRBD1 (5 bases). The ends were cut back, 5 bases at V and 9 bases at J, with 16 bases in the middle. Germline V gene data show CDR1 as SEHNR and CDR2 as FQNEAQ (reference sequence). CDR3 length equals 13 residues. As DNA, the CDR3 is TGTGCCAGCAGCCCTCGGGGGGAGGTGAGCTACACCTTC. It encodes CASSPRGEVSYTF.

This chain joins TRBV2 and TRBJ1-5; D might be TRBD1 (6 bases). This CDR3 comprises 16 residues. V gave up 3 bases and J gave up 2 bases, with 14 bases separating them. The germline V gene has CDR1 SNHLY and CDR2 FYNNEI. The CDR3 nucleotides are TGTGCCAGCAGTGATGGCAGGGGAAGCGGCAATCAGCCCCAGCATTTT. It translates to CASSDGRGSGNQPQHF. The full variable domain, completed using reference TRBV2 and TRBJ1-5, is EPEVTQTPSHQVTQMGQEVILRCVPISNHLYFYWYRQILGQKVEFLVSFYNNEISEKSEIFDDQFSVERPDGSNFTLKIRSTKLEDSAMYFCASSDGRGSGNQPQHFGDGTRLSIL.

The gene calls are TRBV11-3 and TRBJ1-1; no definite D call. The CDR3 has 13 amino acids. V gave up 2 bases and J gave up 6 bases, with 10 bases separating them. CDR1 and CDR2 (germline): SGHNT, YENEEA. CDR3 region: CASSLTGIAEAFF. DNA for the CDR3: TGTGCCAGCAGCTTAACGGGTATCGCTGAAGCTTTCTTT.

This rearrangement joins TRBV7-8 to TRBJ1-3; D remains ambiguous. The CDR3 is 16 residues long. V gave up 3 bases and J gave up 0 bases, with 12 bases separating them. Looked up from germline, CDR1 is SGHVS and CDR2 is FQNEAQ. CDR3 loop: CASSFKTPRSGNTIYF. The CDR3 nucleotides read TGTGCCAGCAGCTTCAAGACACCCCGCTCTGGAAACACCATATATTTT.

A single count supports this clone. The chain combines TRBV30 with TRBJ2-7; TRBD1 matches at 10 bases. Unmatched junction bases numbered 8, after V lost 3 bases and J lost 3 bases. Per the germline V gene, CDR1 is GTSNPN and CDR2 is SVGIG (reference sequence). The CDR3 length is 15 residues. The DNA for the CDR3 is TGTGCCTGGAGAGGATTCGGGACAGGGGTCTACGAGCAGTACTTC. Its translation: CAWRGFGTGVYEQYF.

This clone was recorded once. The chain carries TRBV6-1 and TRBJ2-7; a possible D gene is TRBD2 (5 bases). This CDR3 is 14 amino acids long. Germline lookup yields CDR1 MNHNS and CDR2 SASEGT. Trimming cost V 5 bases and J 4 bases, with 15 bases left between them. The CDR3 DNA sequence: TGTGCCAGCAGTTTACTAGTCCCGGGGTACGAGCAGTACTTC. Protein: CASSLLVPGYEQYF.